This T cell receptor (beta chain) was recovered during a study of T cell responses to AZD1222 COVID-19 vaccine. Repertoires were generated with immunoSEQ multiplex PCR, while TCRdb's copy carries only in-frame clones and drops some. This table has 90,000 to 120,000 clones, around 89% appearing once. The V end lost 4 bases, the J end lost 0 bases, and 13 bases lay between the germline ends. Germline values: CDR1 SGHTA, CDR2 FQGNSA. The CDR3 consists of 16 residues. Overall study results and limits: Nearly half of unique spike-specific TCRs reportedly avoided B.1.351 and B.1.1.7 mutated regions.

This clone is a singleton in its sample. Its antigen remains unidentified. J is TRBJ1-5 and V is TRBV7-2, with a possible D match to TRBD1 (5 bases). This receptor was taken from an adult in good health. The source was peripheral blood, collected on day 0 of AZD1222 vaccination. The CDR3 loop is CASSYRDRFSNQPQHF. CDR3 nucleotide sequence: TGTGCCAGCAGCTACCGGGACCGGTTTAGCAATCAGCCCCAGCATTTT.